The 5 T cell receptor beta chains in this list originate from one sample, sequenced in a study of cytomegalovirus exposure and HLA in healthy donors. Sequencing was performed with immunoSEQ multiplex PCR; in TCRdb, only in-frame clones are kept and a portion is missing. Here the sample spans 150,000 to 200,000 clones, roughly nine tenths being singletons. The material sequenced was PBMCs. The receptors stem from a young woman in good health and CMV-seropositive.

The CDR3 region is CASSLSDSGRGYTF. The CDR3 DNA follows: TGTGCCAGCAGTTTATCGGACAGCGGTCGCGGCTACACCTTC. The chain has TRBV27 and TRBJ1-2; TRBD1 is a possible D gene (6 bases). V was pared by 0 bases and J by 8 bases, with 13 bases between. The length of the CDR3 is 14 residues. Germline V gene lookup returns CDR1 MNHEY and CDR2 SMNVEV (reference sequence).

This CDR3 is CSVAGSSTDTQYF. CDR3 sequence (DNA): TGCAGCGTTGCAGGGTCTAGCACAGATACGCAGTATTTT. The J gene is TRBJ2-3, the V gene TRBV29-1; TRBD1 might be the D (5 bases). Germline CDR1 is SQVTM and CDR2 is ANQGSEA. This CDR3 has 13 amino acids. The ends were cut back, 4 bases at V and 0 bases at J, with 8 bases in the middle.

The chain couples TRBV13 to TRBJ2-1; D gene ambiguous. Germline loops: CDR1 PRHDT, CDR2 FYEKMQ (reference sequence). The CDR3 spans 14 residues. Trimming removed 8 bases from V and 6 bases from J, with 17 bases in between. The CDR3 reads CASASSSETNEQFF. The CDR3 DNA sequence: TGTGCCAGCGCTTCTAGTAGTGAAACCAATGAGCAGTTCTTC. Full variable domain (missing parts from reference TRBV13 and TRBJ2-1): AAGVIQSPRHLIKEKRETATLKCYPIPRHDTVYWYQQGPGQDPQFLISFYEKMQSDKGSIPDRFSAQQFSDYHSELNMSSLELGDSALYFCASASSSETNEQFFGPGTRLTVL.

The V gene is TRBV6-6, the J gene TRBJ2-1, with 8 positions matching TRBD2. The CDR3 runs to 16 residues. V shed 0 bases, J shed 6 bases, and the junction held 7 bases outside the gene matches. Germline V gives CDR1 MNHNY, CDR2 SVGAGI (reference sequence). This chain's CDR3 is CASSYSRAGGPNEQFF. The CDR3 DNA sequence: TGTGCCAGCAGTTACTCGAGGGCGGGAGGCCCCAATGAGCAGTTCTTC.

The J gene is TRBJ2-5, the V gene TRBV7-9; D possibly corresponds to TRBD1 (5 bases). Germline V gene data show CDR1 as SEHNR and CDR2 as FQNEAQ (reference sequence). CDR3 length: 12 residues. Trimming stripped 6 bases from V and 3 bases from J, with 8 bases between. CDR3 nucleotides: TGTGCCAGCAGGGGGCGCGAAGAGACCCAGTACTTC. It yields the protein CASRGREETQYF.